What follows are 10 T cell receptor beta chains derived from one specimen sequenced in a study of CD8 T cells in Susac syndrome. Reverse transcription of about 0.45 to 1 ug RNA was carried out with random hexamers. Each CDR3 protein is one row after TCRdb ran MiXCR on the immunoSEQ multiplex PCR reads. The data contain 150,000 to 200,000 distinct CDR3 sequences, 93% of them singletons. The specimen sequenced was CD4+ T cells from PBMCs. These receptors were collected from a human donor in good health.

The chain carries TRBV7-3 and TRBJ1-1, with a possible D match to TRBD1 (6 bases). From germline, CDR1 is SGHTA and CDR2 FQGTGA. The CDR3 runs 15 residues. The V gene lost 1 base and the J gene lost 1 base, with 10 bases spanning the gap. CDR3 sequence reads: CASSLRPGENTEAFF. The CDR3 DNA reads as TGTGCCAGCAGCTTAAGGCCAGGGGAGAACACTGAAGCTTTCTTT.

V usage is TRBV3-1 and J usage is TRBJ2-3; 9 nucleotides line up with TRBD1. The junction had 10 bases not matched to a gene; V was cut back by 3 bases and J by 6 bases. Germline loops: CDR1 LGHDT, CDR2 YNNKEL (reference sequence). The CDR3 consists of 16 residues. In DNA form, the CDR3 reads TGTGCCAGCAGCCAGGACAACAGGGGGCGGCGGGATACGCAGTATTTT. Protein: CASSQDNRGRRDTQYF.

This chain connects TRBV9 to TRBJ1-1; D call uncertain. V was pared by 0 bases and J by 0 bases, with 3 bases between. The germline gives CDR1 SGDLS, CDR2 YYNGEE. The CDR3 runs 13 residues. The CDR3 loop is CASSVAMNTEAFF. The CDR3 DNA sequence: TGTGCCAGCAGCGTAGCGATGAACACTGAAGCTTTCTTT.

Details on this clonotype: A junction boundary mismatches the germline segment, possibly from a read error. The rearrangement links TRBV29-1 to TRBJ2-1; the match to TRBD2 covers 7 bases. The germline gives CDR1 SQVTM, CDR2 ANQGSEA. The CDR3 spans 10 residues. CDR3 residues: CTAGVPTPLF. The CDR3 DNA reads as TGCACGGCGGGGGTTCCGACCCCCCTCTTC.

The chain has TRBV7-9 and TRBJ2-3; unclear D gene. The CDR3 has 13 residues. Germline V gene data show CDR1 as SEHNR and CDR2 as FQNEAQ (reference sequence). V shed 4 bases and J shed 5 bases, with 10 bases lying between them. CDR3 residues: CASSSWDVDTQYF. CDR3 sequence (DNA): TGTGCCAGCAGCTCCTGGGATGTAGATACGCAGTATTTT.

The V call is TRBV9, the J call TRBJ2-1; D is possibly TRBD1 (5 bases). This CDR3 is 15 amino acids long. Germline values: CDR1 SGDLS, CDR2 YYNGEE. Trimming took 0 bases from V and 4 from J, leaving 11 bases between them. The CDR3 here is CASSVDGARYNEQFF. The CDR3 coding sequence is TGTGCCAGCAGCGTAGATGGGGCACGGTACAATGAGCAGTTCTTC.

V usage is TRBV18 and J usage is TRBJ1-3; D unclear. The germline V and J ends were trimmed by 3 bases and 4 bases, with 13 bases remaining between them. There are 15 residues in the CDR3. Germline CDR1 is KGHSH and CDR2 is LQKENI. CDR3 nucleotides: TGTGCCAGCTCACCGTTTAGGTTTCAAGGAAACACCATATATTTT. Its protein product is CASSPFRFQGNTIYF.

This chain uses TRBV11-2 with TRBJ2-7; D is ambiguous. In germline, CDR1 is SGHAT, CDR2 FQNNGV. The CDR3 extends over 13 amino acids. V was trimmed by 5 bases and J by 6 bases, leaving 14 bases between them. The CDR3 DNA reads TGTGCCAGCAGCCAATTTTCTCGGGTCGAGCAGTACTTC. The encoded protein is CASSQFSRVEQYF. The full variable domain, in which reference TRBV11-2 and TRBJ2-7 provide the parts outside the CDR3, is EAGVAQSPRYKIIEKRQSVAFWCNPISGHATLYWYQQILGQGPKLLIQFQNNGVVDDSQLPKDRFSAERLKGVDSTLKIQPAKLEDSAVYLCASSQFSRVEQYFGPGTRLTVT.

V is TRBV4-3 and J is TRBJ1-6, with D unresolved. The CDR3 is 15 residues long. Looked up from germline, CDR1 is LGHNA and CDR2 is YSLEER. Trimming stripped 4 bases from V and 4 bases from J, with 11 bases between. CDR3 protein: CASSPILQYNSPLHF. In nucleotides, the CDR3 is TGCGCCAGCAGCCCCATTTTGCAGTATAATTCACCCCTCCACTTT.

This rearrangement joins TRBV3-1 to TRBJ2-1; D not certain. This CDR3 is 15 amino acids long. V gave up 3 bases and J gave up 2 bases, with 11 bases separating them. Germline CDR1 LGHDT, CDR2 YNNKEL (reference sequence). The DNA of the CDR3 is TGTGCCAGCAGCCACCCTCGATCCCCCTACAATGAGCAGTTCTTC. Amino acid sequence: CASSHPRSPYNEQFF.